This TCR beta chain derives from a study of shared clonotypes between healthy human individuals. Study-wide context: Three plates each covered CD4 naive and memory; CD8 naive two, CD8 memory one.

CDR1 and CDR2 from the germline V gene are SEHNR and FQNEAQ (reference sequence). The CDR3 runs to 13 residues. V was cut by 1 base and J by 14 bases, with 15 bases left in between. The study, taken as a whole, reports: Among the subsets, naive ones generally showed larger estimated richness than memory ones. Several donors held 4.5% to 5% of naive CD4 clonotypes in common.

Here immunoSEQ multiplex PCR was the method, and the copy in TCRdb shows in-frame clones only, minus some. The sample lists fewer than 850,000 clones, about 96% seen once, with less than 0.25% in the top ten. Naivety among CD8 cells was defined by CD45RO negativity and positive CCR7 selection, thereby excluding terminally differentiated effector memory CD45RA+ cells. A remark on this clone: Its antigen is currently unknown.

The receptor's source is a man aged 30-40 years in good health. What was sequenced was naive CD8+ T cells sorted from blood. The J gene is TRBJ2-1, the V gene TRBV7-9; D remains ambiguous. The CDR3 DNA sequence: TGTGCCAGCAGCTTAGACAGCCAGGCGGAAGAGTTCTTC. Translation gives CASSLDSQAEEFF. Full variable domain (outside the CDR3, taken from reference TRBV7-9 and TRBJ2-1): DTGVSQNPRHKITKRGQNVTFRCDPISEHNRLYWYRQTLGQGPEFLTYFQNEAQLEKSRLLSDRFSAERPKGSFSTLEIQRTEQGDSAMYLCASSLDSQAEEFFGPGTRLTVL.